The T cell receptor beta chain under discussion was sequenced for a study of identical twins. Study results and caveats: The study found that models underestimated out-of-frame TCR alpha sharing in monozygotic twins. There were fewer insertions in abundant cord blood beta clonotypes, but memory repertoires showed no such pattern. The authors noted that invariant MAIT and iNKT cells could partly confound zero-insertion analyses.

cDNA carried unique molecular identifiers, and a universal primer site was added by template switching. TCRdb called the 5' RACE reads again in MiXCR, with one record for every CDR3 protein. Of about 890,000 distinct CDR3 sequences listed, roughly an eighth were seen once; the top ten hold around 1.5%. The CDR3 is 12 residues long. V was clipped by 1 base and J by 11 bases, with 11 bases between them. Germline CDR1 SEHNR, CDR2 FQNEAQ (reference sequence). This clonotype has more than one count but fewer than ten. The antigen is not known. The sample was also reused in another study, on yellow fever vaccine responses in identical twins.

Sequenced material: PBMCs. The TCR originated in a woman under 30 in good health. The V gene is TRBV7-9, the J gene TRBJ1-1; D remains unclear. In DNA, the CDR3 is TGTGCCAGCAGCTTAGGAGCCCTCCCGGCTTTCTTT. Translating it yields CASSLGALPAFF. The full variable domain, with the rest looked up from reference TRBV7-9 and TRBJ1-1, is DTGVSQNPRHKITKRGQNVTFRCDPISEHNRLYWYRQTLGQGPEFLTYFQNEAQLEKSRLLSDRFSAERPKGSFSTLEIQRTEQGDSAMYLCASSLGALPAFFGQGTRLTVV.